This passage covers 20 T cell receptor beta chains from one sample sequenced in a study of blood T cell repertoires in COVID-19. Generated by immunoSEQ multiplex PCR, the TCRdb table keeps only in-frame clones and is missing some. The sample has 170,000 or so clones, about 86% seen once. The specimen sequenced was peripheral blood. These receptors all stem from a man in his fifties with active or convalescent COVID-19.

The rearrangement joins TRBV7-2 to TRBJ1-3, with 7 bases identical to TRBD1. CDR1 is SGHTA, CDR2 FQGNSA, per germline. J was trimmed by 4 bases and V by 5 bases; bases with no gene match: 2. The CDR3 totals 13 residues. The CDR3 spells CASSRTGGNTIYF. CDR3 nucleotides: TGTGCCAGCAGCCGGACAGGCGGAAACACCATATATTTT.

The J gene is TRBJ2-2, the V gene TRBV25-1, with 7 bases fitting TRBD1. The CDR3 runs 16 residues. The germline V gene encodes CDR1 MGHDK and CDR2 SYGVNS. With 5 bases clipped from V and 4 bases from J, the junction kept 10 bases outside the gene matches. In DNA form, the CDR3 reads TGTGCCAGCAGTAAGCGGACAGGTAGAAGCACCGGGGAGCTGTTTTTT. This codes for CASSKRTGRSTGELFF.

The V call is TRBV5-8, the J call TRBJ1-4; D ambiguous. The V gene lost 4 bases and the J gene lost 0 bases, with 10 bases spanning the gap. Germline CDR1 is SGHTS and CDR2 is YDEGEE. This CDR3 comprises 15 residues. The CDR3 DNA reads TGTGCCAGCAGCCCGAGACTGGCAACTAATGAAAAACTGTTTTTT. Its translation: CASSPRLATNEKLFF.

This chain uses TRBV6-5 with TRBJ2-3; the match to TRBD2 covers 8 bases. Germline V gene lookup returns CDR1 MNHEY and CDR2 SVGAGI. The CDR3 loop spans 15 amino acids. J lost 4 bases, V lost 5 bases, and 8 bases had no gene match. The CDR3 loop reads CASSIRGGRADTQYF. In nucleotides, the CDR3 is TGTGCCAGCAGTATCCGGGGGGGCCGGGCAGATACGCAGTATTTT.

V gene TRBV14 combines with J gene TRBJ2-7; D remains ambiguous. This CDR3 contains 14 residues. V lost 0 bases and J lost 9, with 15 bases in between. Per germline, CDR1 SGHDN and CDR2 FVKESK. The CDR3 sequence: CASSQDSGPWAQYF. The CDR3 DNA reads as TGTGCCAGCAGCCAAGACTCTGGGCCGTGGGCGCAGTACTTC.

V is TRBV4-3 and J is TRBJ2-1; 8 bases align to TRBD1. With 1 base clipped from V and 9 bases from J, the junction kept 11 bases outside the gene matches. In germline, CDR1 is LGHNA, CDR2 YSLEER. The CDR3 covers 16 residues. The CDR3 nucleotides read TGCGCCAGCAGCCAAGGGGTGGACAGGGAATTGGGTGAGCAGTTCTTC. Translation: CASSQGVDRELGEQFF.

This CDR3 reads CASSGTANSPLHF. DNA of the CDR3: TGTGCCAGTAGTGGGACAGCTAATTCACCCCTCCACTTT. This chain links TRBV19 with TRBJ1-6, with 7 positions matching TRBD1. The ends lost 5 bases at V and 6 bases at J; junction bases unmatched: 1. The CDR3 covers 13 residues. Germline-derived CDR1 and CDR2 are LNHDA and SQIVND (reference sequence).

The J gene is TRBJ1-4, the V gene TRBV29-1; D remains ambiguous. Per the germline V gene, CDR1 is SQVTM and CDR2 is ANQGSEA. V was pared by 3 bases and J by 4 bases, with 6 bases between. This CDR3 has 12 residues. As DNA, the CDR3 is TGCAGCGTTGACGGAGTTAATGAAAAACTGTTTTTT. Translating gives CSVDGVNEKLFF.

The chain recombines TRBV6-5 with TRBJ2-7, with D maybe TRBD2 (6 bases). Germline CDR1 and CDR2: MNHEY and SVGAGI. V was shortened by 4 bases and J by 2 bases, with 15 bases between the two germline ends. This CDR3 is 15 amino acids long. The CDR3 DNA is TGTGCCAGCAGTTCCGGCCGGGACTGGACCTACGAGCAGTACTTC. It is translated as CASSSGRDWTYEQYF.

V and J are TRBV6-1 and TRBJ1-4; D is ambiguous. V shed 2 bases and J shed 4 bases, with 8 bases lying between them. CDR1 MNHNS and CDR2 SASEGT come from the germline V gene. This CDR3 region has 14 residues. CDR3 protein: CASSERGGNEKLFF. DNA of the CDR3: TGTGCCAGCAGTGAAAGAGGTGGTAATGAAAAACTGTTTTTT.

This clone has only one observation. V is TRBV7-6 and J is TRBJ2-7; possibly TRBD2 for D (5 bases). V gave up 6 bases and J gave up 0 bases, with 27 bases separating them. CDR1 is SGHVS and CDR2 is FNYEAQ in the germline V gene. The CDR3 has 19 amino acids. CDR3 amino acids: CASSSKVGVSEPSSYEQYF. DNA of the CDR3: TGTGCCAGCAGTTCTAAGGTCGGAGTTAGCGAACCGAGCTCCTACGAGCAGTACTTC.

The chain recombines TRBV5-8 with TRBJ2-1, with D perhaps TRBD2 (5 bases). Trimming stripped 4 bases from V and 7 bases from J, with 18 bases between. The germline V gene has CDR1 SGHTS and CDR2 YDEGEE. The CDR3 length is 15 residues. CDR3 nucleotides: TGTGCCAGCAGCGCCGGACTGGATCTAATTAATGAGCAGTTCTTC. Amino acids: CASSAGLDLINEQFF.

The chain uses TRBV3-1 (or the pseudogene TRBV3-2) and TRBJ1-1; unclear D gene. Trimming pared 1 base from V and 0 bases from J, leaving 3 bases between. CDR1 and CDR2 (germline): LGHDT, YNNKEL (reference sequence). CDR3 length: 13 amino acids. The CDR3 DNA is TGTGCCAGCAGCCAAGGTATGAACACTGAAGCTTTCTTT. Translation: CASSQGMNTEAFF.

The CDR3 spells CASSERNYGYTF. For the CDR3, the DNA is TGTGCCAGCAGTGAACGGAACTATGGCTACACCTTC. V is TRBV6-1 and J is TRBJ1-2, with no clear D. V lost 2 bases and J 2 bases, leaving 3 bases between the germline ends. Germline CDR1 is MNHNS and CDR2 is SASEGT. The CDR3 has 12 amino acids.

CDR3 in amino acids: CASSRWTGGMETQYF. Here the CDR3 DNA reads TGTGCCAGCTCAAGATGGACAGGGGGCATGGAGACCCAGTACTTC. The rearrangement uses TRBV18 and TRBJ2-5; 11 bases are a match to TRBD1. V shed 5 bases, J shed 5 bases, and the junction held 7 bases outside the gene matches. Per germline, CDR1 KGHSH and CDR2 LQKENI. This CDR3 region has 15 residues.

This chain uses TRBV12-3 or TRBV12-4 with TRBJ1-3, with no clear D. V was shortened by 6 bases and J by 0 bases, with 6 bases between the two germline ends. This CDR3 is 13 amino acids long. CDR3 sequence: CASSSRSGNTIYF. CDR3 sequence (DNA): TGTGCCAGCAGCTCCCGCTCTGGAAACACCATATATTTT.

The table lists this clone with a count of one. V and J are TRBV6-2 or TRBV6-3 and TRBJ1-4; 7 nucleotides match TRBD1. With V trimmed by 4 bases and J by 3 bases, 8 bases remained unmatched. Germline V gives CDR1 MNHEY, CDR2 SVGEGT. CDR3 length equals 16 residues. Here the CDR3 reads CASSFLDRDPNEKLFF. As DNA, the CDR3 is TGTGCCAGCAGTTTCCTAGACAGGGACCCTAATGAAAAACTGTTTTTT.

The J gene is TRBJ1-3, the V gene TRBV9; D ambiguous. CDR1 and CDR2 from the germline V gene are SGDLS and YYNGEE. This CDR3 spans 13 amino acids. Trimming removed 4 bases at V and 4 bases at J, with 9 bases between. CDR3 nucleotide sequence: TGTGCCAGCAGCCTATCGCTAGGAAACACCATATATTTT. It codes for CASSLSLGNTIYF.

The rearrangement uses TRBV7-9 and TRBJ1-2, with TRBD1 as a possible D gene (5 bases). The CDR3 is made up of 14 amino acids. Germline V gives CDR1 SEHNR, CDR2 FQNEAQ (reference sequence). Trimming shortened V by 11 bases and J by 4 bases, and 20 bases separated the two germline ends. This chain's CDR3 is CAGGGMAPSYGYTF. In DNA, the CDR3 is TGTGCCGGCGGGGGGATGGCCCCCAGCTATGGCTACACCTTC.

The chain uses TRBV20-1 and TRBJ1-1; D unresolved. The CDR3 length is 11 residues. Germline values: CDR1 DFQATT, CDR2 SNEGSKA (reference sequence). V gave up 3 bases and J gave up 9 bases, with 11 bases separating them. CDR3 amino acids: CSASGRNQAFF. The CDR3 DNA sequence: TGCAGTGCTAGTGGCAGGAACCAAGCTTTCTTT.